The sequence of this T cell receptor beta chain was determined in a study of molecular identifiers for immune sequencing clone quantification. Looking at the study overall: Five aliquots were made in replicates from the RNA of approximately 20,000 or 98,000 naive CD8 cells, and four were sequenced. General observations from the study: Clones exceeding 20 RNA copies carried over 98% of effector molecules but under 1% of naive-cell molecules.

V shed 2 bases and J shed 0 bases, with 10 bases lying between them. Germline assignment: CDR1 MNHEY and CDR2 SVGEGT. This CDR3 region has 15 residues. The sample holds many counts of this clonotype. The target antigen is unknown. In preparing bulk TCR libraries, previously described methods and listed TCR primers were used. TCRdb ran MiXCR on the PCR reads and lists one entry per CDR3 protein. The sample has a few hundred thousand distinct CDR3 sequences, around 23% seen once. The chain employs TRBV6-2 or TRBV6-3 and TRBJ1-2; D is unresolved. Sequencing used naive CD8+ T cells from blood, with Jurkat cell RNA spiked in. The sample's subset: FACS-sorted CD8+CD4-CCR7+CD45RA+ naive T cells. The receptor was isolated from a human donor in good health. Some libraries in this study had Jurkat cell RNA spiked in. CDR3 sequence: CASSYHVPANYGYTF. The CDR3 DNA reads as TGTGCCAGCAGTTACCACGTCCCAGCTAACTATGGCTACACCTTC.